This TCR beta chain was found in a study of OX40 agonist ivuxolimab in advanced cancers. This clone was picked up one time. The protocol was immunoSEQ multiplex PCR, while the TCRdb copy is restricted to in-frame clones and leaves out a portion. The sample consists of about 20,000 clones, 84% of them appearing once. V lost 3 bases, J lost 2 bases, and 6 bases lay in between. Germline V gene data show CDR1 as SGDLS and CDR2 as YYNGEE. The length of the CDR3 is 12 residues. The starting material was CD4+ or CD8+ T cells sorted from blood, obtained in a trial of the OX40 agonist ivuxolimab. This TCR came from an adult with an advanced solid tumor such as melanoma, head and neck, liver or kidney cancer. The rearrangement joins TRBV9 to TRBJ2-7; no clear D. The CDR3 nucleotides read TGTGCCAGCAGCGGTGACACCTACGAGCAGTACTTC. Translation: CASSGDTYEQYF.